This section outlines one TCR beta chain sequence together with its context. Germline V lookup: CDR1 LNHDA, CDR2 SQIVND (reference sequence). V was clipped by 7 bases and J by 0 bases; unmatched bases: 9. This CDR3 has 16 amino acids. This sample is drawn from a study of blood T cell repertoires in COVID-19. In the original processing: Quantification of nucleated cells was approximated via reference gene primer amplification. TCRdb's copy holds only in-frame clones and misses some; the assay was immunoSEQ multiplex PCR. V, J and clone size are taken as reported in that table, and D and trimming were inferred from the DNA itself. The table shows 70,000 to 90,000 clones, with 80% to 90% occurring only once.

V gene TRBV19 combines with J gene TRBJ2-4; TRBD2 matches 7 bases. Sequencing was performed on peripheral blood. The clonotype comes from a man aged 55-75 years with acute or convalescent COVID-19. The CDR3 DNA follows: TGTGCCAGTACTAATCGGGACTACAAAGCCAAAAACATTCAGTACTTC. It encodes CASTNRDYKAKNIQYF.